This T cell receptor (beta chain) came from a study of Ad26.COV2.S vaccination and SARS-CoV-2 variants. The treatment is: roughly 20 received Ad26.COV2.S at low or high dose, single or two shots; about 5 received placebo; per-sample allocation not given. At day 63 after the first vaccine or placebo injection, samples were drawn. There are 13 residues in the CDR3. Deletions cut 8 bases from V and 6 bases from J, with 16 bases between. The protocol was immunoSEQ multiplex PCR, while the TCRdb copy is restricted to in-frame clones and leaves out a portion. The sample carries about 380,000 clones, 83% recorded once.

Sequenced here: peripheral blood, sampled in a trial of Ad26.COV2.S vaccine versus placebo. This rearrangement joins TRBV12-3 or TRBV12-4 to TRBJ1-2, with a possible D match to TRBD1 (5 bases). The receptor comes from a person aged 18 to 59 who received the Ad26.COV2.S COVID-19 vaccine or a placebo. CDR3 amino acids: CASLRGDVDGYTF. The DNA of the CDR3 is TGTGCCAGCCTGAGAGGGGATGTGGATGGCTACACCTTC.